This T cell receptor beta chain was retrieved from a study of cytomegalovirus exposure and HLA in healthy donors. Points on this clone: The sample carries other DNA sequences with the same CDR3.

PCR employed 60 Vbeta and 13 Jbeta primers. Only in-frame clones appear in the TCRdb table, and some are missing; sequencing was by immunoSEQ multiplex PCR. The repertoire consists of about 160,000 clones, with roughly 78% occurring once and the leading ten covering roughly 6.3%. The sample consisted of PBMCs. The receptor comes from a man over 45 in good health and CMV-seropositive.

CDR3 sequence (DNA): TGTGCCAGCCGGGCGGGAGGGCCCTACGAGCAGTACTTC. Encoded protein: CASRAGGPYEQYF. The chain has TRBV28 and TRBJ2-7, with 9 bases matching TRBD2. Looked up from germline, CDR1 is MDHEN and CDR2 is SYDVKM. This CDR3 has 13 residues. The J segment lost 2 bases and the V segment lost 8 bases, leaving 4 bases of the junction unmatched.